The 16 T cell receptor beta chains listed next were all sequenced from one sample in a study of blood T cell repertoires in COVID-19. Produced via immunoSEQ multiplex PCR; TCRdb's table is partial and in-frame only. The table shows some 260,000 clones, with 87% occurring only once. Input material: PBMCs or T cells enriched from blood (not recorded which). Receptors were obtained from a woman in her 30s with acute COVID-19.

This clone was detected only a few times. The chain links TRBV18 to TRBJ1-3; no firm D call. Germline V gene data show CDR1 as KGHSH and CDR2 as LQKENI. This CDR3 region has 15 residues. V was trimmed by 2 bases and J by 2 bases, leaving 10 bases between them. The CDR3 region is CASSPGQRTGNTIYF. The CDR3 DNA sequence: TGTGCCAGCTCACCAGGGCAACGGACTGGAAACACCATATATTTT.

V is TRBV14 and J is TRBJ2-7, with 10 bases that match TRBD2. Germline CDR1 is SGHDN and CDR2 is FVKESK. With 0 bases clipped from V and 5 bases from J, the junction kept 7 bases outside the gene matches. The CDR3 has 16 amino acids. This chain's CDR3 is CASSQDRGLAGDEQYF. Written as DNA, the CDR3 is TGTGCCAGCAGCCAAGATCGAGGCCTAGCGGGGGACGAGCAGTACTTC.

Here the CDR3 reads CASSMGQGFGNTIYF. CDR3 bases: TGCGCCAGCAGCATGGGACAGGGGTTCGGAAACACCATATATTTT. The V and J genes are TRBV5-1 and TRBJ1-3; 10 bases agree with TRBD1. V lost 4 bases and J lost 4; bases outside the gene matches: 5. CDR1 SGHRS and CDR2 YFSETQ come from the germline V gene. This CDR3 contains 15 residues.

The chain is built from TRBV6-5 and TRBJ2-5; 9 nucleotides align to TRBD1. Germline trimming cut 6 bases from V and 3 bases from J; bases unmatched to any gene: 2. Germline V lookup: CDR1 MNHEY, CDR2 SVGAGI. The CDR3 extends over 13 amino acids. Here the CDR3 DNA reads TGTGCCAGCAGGAGGACAGGGGAAGAGACCCAGTACTTC. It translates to CASRRTGEETQYF.

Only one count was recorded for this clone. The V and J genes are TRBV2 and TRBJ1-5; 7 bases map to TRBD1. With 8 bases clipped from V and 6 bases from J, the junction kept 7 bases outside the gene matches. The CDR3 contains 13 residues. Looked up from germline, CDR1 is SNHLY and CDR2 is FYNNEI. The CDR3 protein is CASLRDRAQPQHF. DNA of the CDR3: TGTGCCAGCTTAAGAGACAGGGCTCAGCCCCAGCATTTT.

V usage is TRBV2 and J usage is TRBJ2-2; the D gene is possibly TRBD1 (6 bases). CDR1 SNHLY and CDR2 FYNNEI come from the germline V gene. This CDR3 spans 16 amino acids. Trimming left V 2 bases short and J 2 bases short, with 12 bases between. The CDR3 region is CASSELGTSNTGELFF. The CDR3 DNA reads TGTGCCAGCAGTGAACTGGGGACATCTAACACCGGGGAGCTGTTTTTT.

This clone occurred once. The CDR3 spells CASSSRGAGVSNQPQHF. The CDR3 DNA is TGTGCCAGCAGTTCCCGAGGGGCGGGGGTTAGCAATCAGCCCCAGCATTTT. This rearrangement joins TRBV28 to TRBJ1-5; a weak D match, TRBD1 (5 bases). The CDR3 has 17 residues. Germline V lookup: CDR1 MDHEN, CDR2 SYDVKM. V lost 4 bases to trimming and J lost 0 bases, with 16 bases between them.

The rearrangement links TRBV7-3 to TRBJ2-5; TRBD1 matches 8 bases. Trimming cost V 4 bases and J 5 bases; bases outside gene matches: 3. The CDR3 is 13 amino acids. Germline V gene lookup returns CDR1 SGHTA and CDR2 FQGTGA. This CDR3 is CASSSGGSETQYF. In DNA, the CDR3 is TGTGCCAGCAGCTCAGGGGGCAGCGAGACCCAGTACTTC.

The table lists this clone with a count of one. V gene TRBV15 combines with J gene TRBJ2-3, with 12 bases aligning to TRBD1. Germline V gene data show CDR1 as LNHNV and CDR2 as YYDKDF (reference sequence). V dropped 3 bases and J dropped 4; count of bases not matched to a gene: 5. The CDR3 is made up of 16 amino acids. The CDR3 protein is CATSRAGTGGADTQYF. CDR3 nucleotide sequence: TGTGCCACCAGCAGGGCCGGGACAGGGGGCGCAGATACGCAGTATTTT. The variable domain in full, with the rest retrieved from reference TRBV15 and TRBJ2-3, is DAMVIQNPRYQVTQFGKPVTLSCSQTLNHNVMYWYQQKSSQAPKLLFHYYDKDFNNEADTPDNFQSRRPNTSFCFLDIRSPGLGDTAMYLCATSRAGTGGADTQYFGPGTRLTVL.

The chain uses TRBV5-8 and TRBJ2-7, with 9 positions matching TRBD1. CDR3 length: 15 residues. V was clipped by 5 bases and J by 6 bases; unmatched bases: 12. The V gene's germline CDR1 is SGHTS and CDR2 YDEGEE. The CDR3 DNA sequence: TGTGCCAGCAGTTCCAGATGGGACAGGGCATCCGAGCAGTACTTC. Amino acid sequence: CASSSRWDRASEQYF.

In nucleotides, the CDR3 is TGTGCCAGCAGCCCACGACTAGCAGGGGAGGAGACCCAGTACTTC. Residues: CASSPRLAGEETQYF. The chain links TRBV7-2 to TRBJ2-5; D is possibly TRBD2 (7 bases). Trimming cost V 5 bases and J 5 bases, with 18 bases left between them. There are 15 residues in the CDR3. Germline lookup yields CDR1 SGHTA and CDR2 FQGNSA. Drawing the rest from reference TRBV7-2 and TRBJ2-5, the complete variable domain is GAGVSQSPSNKVTEKGKDVELRCDPISGHTALYWYRQSLGQGLEFLIYFQGNSAPDKSGLPSDRFSAERTGGSVSTLTIQRTQQEDSAVYLCASSPRLAGEETQYFGPGTRLLVL.

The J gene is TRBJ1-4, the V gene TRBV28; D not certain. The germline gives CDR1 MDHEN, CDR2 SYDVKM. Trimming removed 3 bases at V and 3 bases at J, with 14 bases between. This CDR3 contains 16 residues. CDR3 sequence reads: CASSFFGPGANEKLFF. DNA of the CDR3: TGTGCCAGCAGTTTCTTCGGGCCCGGGGCTAATGAAAAACTGTTTTTT.

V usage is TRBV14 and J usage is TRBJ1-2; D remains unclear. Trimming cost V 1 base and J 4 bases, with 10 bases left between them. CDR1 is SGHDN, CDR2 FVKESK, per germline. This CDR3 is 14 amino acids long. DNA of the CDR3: TGTGCCAGCAGCCAAGGAGGTGTTGGCTATGGCTACACCTTC. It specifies CASSQGGVGYGYTF.

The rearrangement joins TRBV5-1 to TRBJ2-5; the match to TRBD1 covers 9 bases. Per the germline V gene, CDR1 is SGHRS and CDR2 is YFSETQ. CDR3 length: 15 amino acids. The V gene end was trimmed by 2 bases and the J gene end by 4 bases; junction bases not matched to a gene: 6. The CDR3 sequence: CASSFSGTGLETQYF. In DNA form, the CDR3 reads TGCGCCAGCAGCTTCTCCGGGACAGGGCTAGAGACCCAGTACTTC.

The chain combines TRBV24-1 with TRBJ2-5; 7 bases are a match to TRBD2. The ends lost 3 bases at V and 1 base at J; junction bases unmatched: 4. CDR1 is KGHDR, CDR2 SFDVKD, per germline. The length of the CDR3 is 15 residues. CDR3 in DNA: TGTGCCACCAGTGATCCGACTAGCAGCCAAGAGACCCAGTACTTC. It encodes CATSDPTSSQETQYF.

CDR3 loop: CASSEEGQGHNEQFF. The CDR3 coding sequence is TGTGCCAGCAGTGAAGAGGGACAGGGGCACAATGAGCAGTTCTTC. The V call is TRBV2, the J call TRBJ2-1, with 10 bases matching TRBD1. Trimming at V came to 1 base and at J to 5 bases, leaving 2 bases not matched to a gene. Germline CDR1 SNHLY, CDR2 FYNNEI. The CDR3 is 15 residues long.